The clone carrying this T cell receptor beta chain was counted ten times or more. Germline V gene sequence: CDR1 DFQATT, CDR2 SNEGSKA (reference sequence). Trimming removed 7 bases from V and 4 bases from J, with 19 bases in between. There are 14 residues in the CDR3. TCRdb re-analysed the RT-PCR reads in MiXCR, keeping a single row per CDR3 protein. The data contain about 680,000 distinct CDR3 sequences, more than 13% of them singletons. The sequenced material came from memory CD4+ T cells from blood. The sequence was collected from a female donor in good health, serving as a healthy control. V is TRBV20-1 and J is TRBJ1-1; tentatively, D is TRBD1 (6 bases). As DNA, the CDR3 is TGCAGTGGGAGAATCCAGGCGGGGGCCACTGAAGCTTTCTTT. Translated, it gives CSGRIQAGATEAFF.